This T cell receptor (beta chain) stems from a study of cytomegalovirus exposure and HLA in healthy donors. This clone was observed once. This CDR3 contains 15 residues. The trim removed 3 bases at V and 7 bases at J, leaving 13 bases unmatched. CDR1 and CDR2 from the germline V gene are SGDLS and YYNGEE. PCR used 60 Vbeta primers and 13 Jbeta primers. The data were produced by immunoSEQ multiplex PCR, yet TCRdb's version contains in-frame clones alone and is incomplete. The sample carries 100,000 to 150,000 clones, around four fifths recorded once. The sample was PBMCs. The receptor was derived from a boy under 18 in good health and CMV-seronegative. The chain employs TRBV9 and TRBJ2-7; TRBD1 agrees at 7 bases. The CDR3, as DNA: TGTGCCAGCAGCGACCGGGACAGCAGAGCATCTGAGCAGTACTTC. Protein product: CASSDRDSRASEQYF.